This T cell receptor beta chain is from a study of CD8+CD57+ T cells in acquired aplastic anemia. Genomic DNA, the template, was used for profiling of the TCR beta VDJ and CDR3. TCRdb redid the calling of the reads with MiXCR, one entry per CDR3 protein. The sample shows some 170,000 distinct CDR3 sequences, around 48% of them seen only once. The sequenced patients had an expansion of CD8+CD57+ cells seen by flow cytometry. The CDR3 loop spans 12 amino acids. The germline V and J ends were trimmed by 2 bases and 4 bases, with 2 bases remaining between them. CDR1 LGHDT and CDR2 YNNKEL come from the germline V gene (reference sequence). This clonotype has just a few counts.

This chain links TRBV3-1 with TRBJ2-2; D is unclear. Sequenced sample: sorted CD4+, CD8+, or CD8+CD57+ T cells (not recorded which) from PBMCs. The clonotype comes from a human donor with aplastic anemia. CDR3 bases: TGTGCCAGCAGCCAATTCACCGGGGAGCTGTTTTTT. It yields the protein CASSQFTGELFF.